This TCR beta chain comes out of a study of T cell responses to AZD1222 COVID-19 vaccine. General study findings and limits: Among those given AZD1222, only five or six were seropositive at baseline. Females made up more of the donors, who were largely white British, and clonal diversity may have come out too low.

Germline values: CDR1 SGHDT, CDR2 YYEEEE. The CDR3 contains 13 residues. J gave up 10 bases and V 4 bases, and 8 bases lay outside the gene matches. Data came from immunoSEQ multiplex PCR; TCRdb stores just in-frame clones and leaves some out. Of approximately 160,000 clones listed, approximately 90% are singletons. Remarks on this clone: The antigen remains undetermined.

The V call is TRBV5-6, the J call TRBJ2-1; 7 bases align to TRBD2. The clonotype was recovered from an adult in good health. The specimen was peripheral blood, collected on day 0 of AZD1222 vaccination. The CDR3 loop is CASSSGAGLEQFF. The CDR3 region has the DNA TGTGCCAGCAGCAGCGGGGCAGGGCTGGAGCAGTTCTTC.